Listed here are 19 T cell receptor beta chains from one sample, sequenced in a study of CD8 T cells in Susac syndrome. Random hexamers were used to reverse transcribe 0.5 to 1 ug of RNA. Via MiXCR, TCRdb re-called the immunoSEQ multiplex PCR reads, giving one row per CDR3 protein. The table has roughly 140,000 distinct CDR3 sequences, 95% seen once. The sample taken for sequencing was CD4+ T cells from PBMCs. These receptors came from a human donor with Susac syndrome.

This chain joins TRBV12-3 or TRBV12-4 and TRBJ2-1, with 7 positions matching TRBD2. V gave up 1 base and J gave up 9 bases; unmatched junction bases: 0. The CDR3 contains 12 residues. Here the CDR3 DNA reads TGTGCCAGCAGTTTAGTAGCGGGTGAGCAGTTCTTC. Translation: CASSLVAGEQFF.

This rearrangement joins TRBV20-1 to TRBJ2-5; perhaps TRBD2 as D (6 bases). The CDR3 has 15 amino acids. The germline V gene has CDR1 DFQATT and CDR2 SNEGSKA (reference sequence). V was trimmed by 3 bases and J by 4 bases, leaving 18 bases between them. This CDR3 reads CSASQPGLSLETQYF. The CDR3 region has the DNA TGCAGTGCTAGCCAACCGGGACTTAGCCTAGAGACCCAGTACTTC.

The V and J genes are TRBV2 and TRBJ1-1; no reliable D call. Per the germline V gene, CDR1 is SNHLY and CDR2 is FYNNEI. CDR3 length equals 13 residues. Trimming removed 4 bases at V and 5 bases at J, with 11 bases between. CDR3 sequence reads: CASSGLGGTEAFF. DNA for the CDR3: TGTGCCAGCAGTGGTTTGGGAGGGACTGAAGCTTTCTTT.

This clonotype came up once. The chain recombines TRBV29-1 with TRBJ2-7; the D gene could be TRBD1 or TRBD2 (5 bases each). V dropped 4 bases and J dropped 2 bases, with 12 bases sitting between them. CDR3 size: 13 residues. Per germline, CDR1 SQVTM and CDR2 ANQGSEA. CDR3 nucleotides: TGCAGCGTTGGCCGGGACGGGGCCTACGAGCAGTACTTC. Its protein is CSVGRDGAYEQYF.

The gene calls are TRBV5-1 and TRBJ2-1; TRBD1 agrees at 10 bases. The trim removed 7 bases at V and 4 bases at J, leaving 5 bases unmatched. The CDR3 totals 14 residues. CDR1 SGHRS and CDR2 YFSETQ come from the germline V gene. CDR3 region: CASQGDRGYNEQFF. The CDR3 coding sequence is TGCGCCAGCCAAGGGGACAGGGGTTACAATGAGCAGTTCTTC. Together with reference TRBV5-1 and TRBJ2-1, the CDR3 gives the full variable domain: KAGVTQTPRYLIKTRGQQVTLSCSPISGHRSVSWYQQTPGQGLQFLFEYFSETQRNKGNFPGRFSGRQFSNSRSEMNVSTLELGDSALYLCASQGDRGYNEQFFGPGTRLTVL.

This sequence joins TRBV29-1 and TRBJ2-5, with TRBD2 matching 7 bases. From germline, CDR1 is SQVTM and CDR2 ANQGSEA. V gave up 1 base and J gave up 5 bases; unmatched junction bases: 4. This CDR3 has 13 residues. CDR3 sequence (DNA): TGCAGCGTTGAAGCATTCGGGGGGGAGACCCAGTACTTC. Encoded protein: CSVEAFGGETQYF.

V and J are TRBV20-1 and TRBJ2-5; D is uncertain. The CDR3 length is 14 residues. Germline CDR1 reads DFQATT; CDR2 reads SNEGSKA (reference sequence). V lost 1 base, J lost 5 bases, and 14 bases lay in between. The CDR3 loop is CSARVPGVRETQYF. The CDR3 coding sequence is TGCAGTGCTAGAGTCCCCGGTGTGAGGGAGACCCAGTACTTC.

The chain is built from TRBV9 and TRBJ2-6, with D uncertain. The germline CDR1 and CDR2 sequences are SGDLS and YYNGEE. This CDR3 has 15 residues. The V and J ends lost 0 bases and 4 bases respectively, with 8 bases between them. For the CDR3, the DNA is TGTGCCAGCAGCGTAGAGTGGTCCGGGGCCAACGTCCTGACTTTC. Translation gives CASSVEWSGANVLTF.

This chain uses TRBV7-2 with TRBJ2-7, with D tentatively TRBD1 or TRBD2 (5 bases each). Trimming pared 4 bases from V and 6 bases from J, leaving 16 bases between. Germline V gene sequence: CDR1 SGHTA, CDR2 FQGNSA. CDR3 length equals 14 residues. The CDR3 is CASSSPAGTVEQYF. CDR3 DNA: TGTGCCAGCAGCTCCCCAGCAGGGACGGTCGAGCAGTACTTC.

The chain carries TRBV5-4 and TRBJ2-2; D gene uncertain. The CDR3 extends over 12 amino acids. Germline values: CDR1 SGHNT, CDR2 YYREEE (reference sequence). The ends were cut back, 1 base at V and 8 bases at J, with 6 bases in the middle. The CDR3 DNA reads as TGTGCCAGCAGCTTGTATCAGGGGGAGCTGTTTTTT. Translation: CASSLYQGELFF.

The CDR3 region is CASSYGRRTNTGELFF. CDR3 in DNA: TGTGCCAGCAGTTACGGTCGAAGGACAAACACCGGGGAGCTGTTTTTT. The chain uses TRBV6-2 or TRBV6-3 and TRBJ2-2; D is perhaps TRBD1 (5 bases). Germline CDR1 and CDR2: MNHEY and SVGEGT. The CDR3 loop spans 16 amino acids. Trimming pared 2 bases from V and 2 bases from J, leaving 12 bases between.

The CDR3 DNA reads as TGCAGCGTTGAAATCGGCGGAGCCACCATATATTTT. Translating gives CSVEIGGATIYF. The chain recombines TRBV29-1 with TRBJ1-3; D not certain. The germline CDR1 and CDR2 sequences are SQVTM and ANQGSEA. The length of the CDR3 is 12 residues. The V gene lost 2 bases and the J gene lost 9 bases, with 11 bases spanning the gap.

This clonotype was seen only once. The rearrangement joins TRBV2 to TRBJ2-1, with TRBD2 as a possible D gene (6 bases). CDR1 and CDR2 (germline): SNHLY, FYNNEI. The CDR3 loop spans 12 amino acids. The germline V and J ends were trimmed by 3 bases and 8 bases, with 8 bases remaining between them. CDR3 in amino acids: CASSEGGDEQFF. CDR3 coding DNA: TGTGCCAGCAGTGAGGGGGGAGATGAGCAGTTCTTC.

The V gene is TRBV9, the J gene TRBJ1-6; D gene unclear. Germline V lookup: CDR1 SGDLS, CDR2 YYNGEE. V dropped 0 bases and J dropped 9 bases, with 7 bases sitting between them. There are 13 residues in the CDR3. CDR3: CASSVDWASPLHF. Here the CDR3 DNA reads TGTGCCAGCAGCGTAGATTGGGCTTCACCCCTCCACTTT.

The V and J genes are TRBV20-1 and TRBJ2-3; D perhaps matches TRBD2 (6 bases). CDR1 and CDR2 (germline): DFQATT, SNEGSKA (reference sequence). The CDR3 runs 15 residues. V was trimmed by 6 bases and J by 3 bases, leaving 19 bases between them. As DNA, the CDR3 is TGCAGTGCACTCTCGGGGGAGCTGAGGACAGATACGCAGTATTTT. It is translated as CSALSGELRTDTQYF.

A single count supports this clonotype. The rearrangement links TRBV3-1 to TRBJ1-6; maybe TRBD1 (6 bases). The length of the CDR3 is 15 residues. Germline lookup yields CDR1 LGHDT and CDR2 YNNKEL (reference sequence). V lost 4 bases and J 7 bases, leaving 14 bases between the germline ends. This CDR3 is CASSRNRAENSPLHF. The DNA for the CDR3 is TGTGCCAGCAGCCGGAACAGGGCCGAGAATTCACCCCTCCACTTT.

The chain links TRBV29-1 to TRBJ2-5, with 7 bases that match TRBD2. Trimming took 4 bases from V and 4 from J; bases not matched to a gene: 3. The CDR3 is made up of 12 amino acids. Germline assignment: CDR1 SQVTM and CDR2 ANQGSEA. DNA for the CDR3: TGCAGCGTTGGGGAGGGTCGAGAGACCCAGTACTTC. Its protein is CSVGEGRETQYF.

V gene TRBV9 combines with J gene TRBJ1-2, with unresolved D. Germline V gives CDR1 SGDLS, CDR2 YYNGEE. With 3 bases removed from V and 10 bases from J, the gap between germline ends came to 10 bases. The CDR3 totals 11 residues. CDR3: CASSEAGVYTF. CDR3 in DNA: TGTGCCAGCAGCGAGGCAGGAGTCTACACCTTC. The variable domain in full, with the rest retrieved from reference TRBV9 and TRBJ1-2, is DSGVTQTPKHLITATGQRVTLRCSPRSGDLSVYWYQQSLDQGLQFLIQYYNGEERAKGNILERFSAQQFPDLHSELNLSSLELGDSALYFCASSEAGVYTFGSGTRLTVV.

This chain uses TRBV27 with TRBJ2-2; D may match TRBD1 or TRBD2 (5 bases each). Germline lookup yields CDR1 MNHEY and CDR2 SMNVEV (reference sequence). Trimming took 5 bases from V and 0 from J, leaving 7 bases between them. The CDR3 has 14 residues. CDR3 region: CASSRGSNTGELFF. CDR3 nucleotides: TGTGCCAGCAGTCGGGGCTCGAACACCGGGGAGCTGTTTTTT.